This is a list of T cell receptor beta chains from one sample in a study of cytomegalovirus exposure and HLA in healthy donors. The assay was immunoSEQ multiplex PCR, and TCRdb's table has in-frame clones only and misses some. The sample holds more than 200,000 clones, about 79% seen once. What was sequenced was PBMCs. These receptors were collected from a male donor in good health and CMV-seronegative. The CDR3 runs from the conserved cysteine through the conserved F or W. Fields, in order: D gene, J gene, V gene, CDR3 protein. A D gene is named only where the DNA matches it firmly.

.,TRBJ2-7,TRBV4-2,CASSQDLLASLSSYEQYF
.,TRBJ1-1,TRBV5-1,CASSLSMNTEAFF
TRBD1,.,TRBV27,CASSSRDRSSYEQYF
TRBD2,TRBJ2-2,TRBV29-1,CSPGTSGDPSGELFF
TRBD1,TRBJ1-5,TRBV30,CAWSSPGQGTQPQHF
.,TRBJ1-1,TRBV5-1,CASSQGGLNTEAFF
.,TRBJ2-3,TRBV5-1,CASGGSTDTQYF
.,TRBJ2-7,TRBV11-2,CASSLVRSSFYEQYF
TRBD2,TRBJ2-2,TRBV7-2,CASSLAGGPNTGELFF
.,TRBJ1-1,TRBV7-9,CASSLNQGGREAFF
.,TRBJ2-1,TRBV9,CASSALGQSHEQFF
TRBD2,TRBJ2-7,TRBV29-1,CSVGRGGSAHEQYF
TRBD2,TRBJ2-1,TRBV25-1,CASSHGTSGNNEQFF
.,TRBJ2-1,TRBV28,CASSWTALVVNEQFF
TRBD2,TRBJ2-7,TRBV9,CASSVGLATAEQYF
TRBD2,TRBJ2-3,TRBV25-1,CASSERTSGRSTDTQYF
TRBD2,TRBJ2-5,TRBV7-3,CASSLAGAGETQYF
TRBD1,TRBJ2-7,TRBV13,CASSSGQGAFYGQYF
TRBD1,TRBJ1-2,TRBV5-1,CASSTGQGLDYGYTF
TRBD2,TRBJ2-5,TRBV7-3,CASSLGLAGGGETQYF
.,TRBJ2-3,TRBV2,CASRRGWTDTQYF
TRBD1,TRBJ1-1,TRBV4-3,CASSQLQGAGTEAFF
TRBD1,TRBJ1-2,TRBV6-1,CASSGQGYYGYTF
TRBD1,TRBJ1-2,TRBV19,CASSLSPGQSPRGYGYTF
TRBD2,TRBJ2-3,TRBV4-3,CASSQDRWQDIAGRGTDTQYF
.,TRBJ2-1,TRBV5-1,CASSLEMPGVTYNEQFF
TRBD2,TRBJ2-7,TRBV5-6,CASSLGGSGIIYEQYF
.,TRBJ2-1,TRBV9,CASSVGPERNEQFF
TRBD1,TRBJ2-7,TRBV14,CASSQMTGQGPYEQYF
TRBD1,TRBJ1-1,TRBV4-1,CASSARPGQGTEAFF
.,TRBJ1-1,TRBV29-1,CSVGRGNTEAFF
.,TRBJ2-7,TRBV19,CASSIVGQSSYEQYF
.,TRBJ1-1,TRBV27,CASSSPGSNTEAFF
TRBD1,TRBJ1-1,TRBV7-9,CASSAGQGVDEAFF
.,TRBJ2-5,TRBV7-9,CSSSLRGGETQYF
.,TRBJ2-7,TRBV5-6,CASSGRRGHGQNEQYF
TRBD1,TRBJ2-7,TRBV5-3,CARSSPQRTGRGLYEQYF
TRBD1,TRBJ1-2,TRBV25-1,CASVGDRGDYGYTF
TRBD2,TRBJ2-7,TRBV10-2,CASISGGYEQYF
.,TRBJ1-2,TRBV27,CASSLRSGGYTF
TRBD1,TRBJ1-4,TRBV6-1,CASSTGAGEKLFF
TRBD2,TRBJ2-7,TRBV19,CASSLLAGGEQYF
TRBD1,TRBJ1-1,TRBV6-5,CASIDRVNTEAFF
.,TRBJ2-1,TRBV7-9,CASSPQGRDEQFF
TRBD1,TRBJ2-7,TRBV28,CASSLPQGAQSEQYF
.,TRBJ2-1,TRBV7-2,CASSPGASLGRNEQFF
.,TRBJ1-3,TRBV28,CASSLAGGARGNTIYF
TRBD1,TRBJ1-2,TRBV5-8,CASSLIIRGMGYTF
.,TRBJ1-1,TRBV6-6,CASSLGGPPMEAFF
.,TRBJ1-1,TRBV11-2,CASRNLVAGVNTEAFF
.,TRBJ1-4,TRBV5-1,CASSLRGTNEKLFF
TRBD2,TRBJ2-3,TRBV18,CASSSLAGGPTDTQYF
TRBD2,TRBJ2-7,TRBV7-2,CASSSATSLFSYEQYF
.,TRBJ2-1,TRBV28,CASSWSSYNEQFF
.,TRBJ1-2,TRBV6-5,CASSYSRGNNYGYTF
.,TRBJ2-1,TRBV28,CASSGMRGAEGGNEQFF